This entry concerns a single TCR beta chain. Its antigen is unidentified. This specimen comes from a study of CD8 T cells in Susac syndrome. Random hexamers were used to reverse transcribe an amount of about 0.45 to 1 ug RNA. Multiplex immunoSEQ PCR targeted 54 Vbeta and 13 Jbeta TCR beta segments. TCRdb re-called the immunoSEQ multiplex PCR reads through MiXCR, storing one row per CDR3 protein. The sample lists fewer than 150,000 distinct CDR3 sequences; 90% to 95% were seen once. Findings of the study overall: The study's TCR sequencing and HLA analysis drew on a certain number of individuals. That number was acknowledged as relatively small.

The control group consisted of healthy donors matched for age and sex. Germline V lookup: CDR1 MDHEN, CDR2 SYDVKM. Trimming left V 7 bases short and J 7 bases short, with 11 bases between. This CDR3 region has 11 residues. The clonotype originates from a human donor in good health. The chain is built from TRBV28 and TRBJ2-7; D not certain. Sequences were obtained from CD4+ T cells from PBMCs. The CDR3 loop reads CASNDLGEQYF. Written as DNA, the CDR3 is TGTGCCAGCAACGACCTGGGGGAGCAGTACTTC.